This T cell receptor beta chain was captured in a study of cytomegalovirus exposure and HLA in healthy donors. At the level of the study: One earlier analysis, a look at 150 million to 200 million T cells, found around 110 million unique TCR beta sequences. Study results and limitations: A later analysis showed that HLA-associated TCR beta chains had undergone more clonal expansion than equally common others. Most of the TCR beta V segments (in an earlier analysis) were productive either about 90% or about 30% of the time. Sequences of the TCR beta chain were said to predict the HLA-A and HLA-B alleles of most subjects accurately.

The PCR employed 60 Vbeta primers together with 13 Jbeta primers. Clones were sequenced by immunoSEQ multiplex PCR, and TCRdb holds only the in-frame ones, with some missing. The sample shows tens of thousands of clones, less than 80% of them seen only once. Remarks on this clone: The antigen is not known. A read error may account for a junction end that differs from germline.

The sequence was obtained from a woman in her thirties or forties in good health and CMV-seropositive. Specimen: PBMCs.

The CDR3 protein is CASSQGGTVVYNEQLF. For the CDR3, the DNA is TGCGCCAGCAGCCAAGGTGGGACAGTTGTTTACAATGAGCAGCTCTTC. The J gene is TRBJ2-1, the V gene TRBV4-3, with 7 bases aligning to TRBD1. Germline V lookup: CDR1 LGHNA, CDR2 YSLEER. The CDR3 runs 16 residues.